A single T cell receptor (beta chain) is shown here with its context. The data stem from a study of T cells expressing NK-cell markers. TCR beta cDNA was generated via 5'RACE template switching incorporating UMIs. For each CDR3 protein, TCRdb gives one entry from its re-call of the 5' RACE reads, without DNA. Reported are roughly 170,000 distinct CDR3 sequences; the ten largest clones contain approximately 18%. The CDR3 runs 15 residues. Germline CDR1 and CDR2: MNHNS and SASEGT. The origin of this receptor is a woman aged 18-69 years in good health. The specimen sequenced was blood T cells: a sorted CD56 or NKG2C T cell subset, CD4+ or CD8+ T cells, or bulk PBMC T cells (not recorded which). This chain connects TRBV6-1 to TRBJ2-7; the D gene TCRdb calls, TRBD2, cannot be checked with no DNA. CDR3: CASSDLSGRSYEQYF.